This TCR beta chain derives from a study of blood T cell repertoires in COVID-19 (dated by TCRdb to 2019 to 2021). Regarding the study in general: The collaborator samples originated in the United States, Italy and Spain and spanned the acute and convalescent phases of COVID-19. The material from the prospective study consisted of cDNA or gDNA derived from T cells, B-cell-depleted T cells, or PBMCs. Deeply sampled blood TCRbeta repertoires from subjects exposed to, actively infected with, or recovered from COVID-19 were included in the dataset. The repertoires were made available in a free public database intended to serve as a resource for research on the immune response to SARS-CoV-2. The samples were drawn from two sources: the first 160 participants of the ongoing ImmuneRACE study, and about 1,300 subjects contributed by 6 global collaborators. Nearly every sample came with metadata listing a de-identified subject ID, COVID-19 status, age in years and sex. Where available, HLA class I and class II types were obtained from metadata supplied by the sample provider rather than from assay-based typing.

TCRbeta CDR3 regions were amplified from genomic DNA by means of the immunoSEQ Assay, a bias-controlled multiplex PCR. Per the authors' processing: Within the assay, amplification of reference gene primers was used to estimate how many nucleated cells each sample contained. To quantify the absolute abundance of each unique TCRbeta CDR3 rearrangement, sequence reads were collapsed and filtered. For each sample, productive Simpson clonality was calculated as the square root of Simpson's diversity index across productive rearrangements. TCRdb re-hosts the immuneACCESS table, in-frame sequences only. Its copies lack some clones; in the studies checked, an unresolved V gene accounts for under half of them, and the cause for the rest is not known. Clone size and the V and J calls come from that table; the DNA yielded D and trimming. Present in this sample are under 300,000 clones, more than 70% of which were seen just once. Around 2.5% of the sample goes to the ten largest clones.

What the authors observed across the whole study: How much clinical and demographic metadata was included differed by source and by participant, and the metadata was provided uncurated.

Regarding this clone: No antigen is known for it. Base qualities are not at hand, and no much larger clone is one base apart.

Enrolling through a virtual design, the prospective study's participants ranged in age from roughly 18 to 100 years and lived across roughly 24 United States geographic areas. In the prospective study, participants were assigned to cohorts based on the clinical history participants reported in a screening survey and a study questionnaire. In the prospective study, mobile phlebotomists collected whole blood, serum and a nasopharyngeal or oropharyngeal swab from each participant. Over a roughly 2-month period, participants in the prospective study had the option of providing additional blood draws and questionnaires. Prospective study blood samples were shipped either frozen or at room temperature before DNA extraction. The sequence was collected from a woman in her thirties or forties with acute COVID-19. Sequenced input: PBMCs or T cells enriched from blood (not recorded which).

CDR3 reads: CASSEGGPGMEKLFF. The base sequence is TGTGCCAGCAGTGAGGGCGGACCGGGGATGGAAAAACTGTTTTTT. Rearrangement joined TRBV6-1 to TRBJ1-4; the D gene cannot be resolved reliably. CDR1 MNHNS and CDR2 SASEGT were looked up in the germline V gene. There are 15 amino acids in the CDR3, from cysteine to phenylalanine inclusive. Only CDR3 DNA remains: 45 bases, in frame from the first base. A distance of 16 bases separates the germline ends of V and J, which lose 3 bases and 8 bases respectively.